These 23 T cell receptor beta chains were sequenced from one sample in a study of CD8 T cells in ankylosing spondylitis. Whole-study results and caveats: Among TCR beta sequences, a motif of several highly homologous variants appeared characteristic of ankylosing spondylitis blood.

No antigen is known for these receptors. TCRdb re-analysed the 5' RACE reads in MiXCR, keeping a single row per CDR3 protein. The sample contains about 750,000 distinct CDR3 sequences, around 19% of which appear only once. The sequenced sample was blood, either unsorted or a sorted T cell fraction (not recorded which). These receptors all come from a male donor with ankylosing spondylitis.

This clonotype appeared a few times. The chain carries TRBV12-3 or TRBV12-4 and TRBJ1-1, with 9 nucleotides matching TRBD1. V lost 6 bases and J lost 4; bases outside the gene matches: 9. The CDR3 extends over 15 amino acids. CDR3 amino acids: CASSRGQGSSTEAFF. DNA for the CDR3: TGTGCCAGCAGCCGCGGACAGGGGAGCTCCACTGAAGCTTTCTTT.

This chain links TRBV10-3 with TRBJ2-1; the match to TRBD2 covers 8 bases. V trimming: 6 bases; J trimming: 4 bases; junction bases outside the gene matches: 8. The CDR3 is 15 residues long. The germline V gene encodes CDR1 ENHRY and CDR2 SYGVKD. The CDR3 coding sequence is TGTGCCATCAGCGCAACTAGCGGAGATTACAATGAGCAGTTCTTC. Its protein is CAISATSGDYNEQFF.

On this clonotype itself: This may be a read error: a much more frequent sequence differs by one nucleotide. The chain employs TRBV12-3 or TRBV12-4 and TRBJ1-1, with a tentative D call TRBD1 (5 bases). This CDR3 region has 13 residues. CDR3 nucleotides: TGTACCAGCAGCCCGGGGCGTGGGACTGAAGCTTTCTTT. Translation gives CTSSPGRGTEAFF.

The sample holds a few counts of this clonotype. V and J are TRBV20-1 and TRBJ1-5; TRBD1 might be the D (6 bases). Trimming pared 6 bases from V and 8 bases from J, leaving 20 bases between. The CDR3 loop spans 14 amino acids. From germline, CDR1 is DFQATT and CDR2 SNEGSKA (reference sequence). The CDR3 sequence: CSATGDAIGEPQHF. As DNA, the CDR3 is TGCAGTGCGACAGGAGATGCTATAGGCGAGCCCCAGCATTTT.

This clonotype has more than one count but fewer than ten. This rearrangement joins TRBV5-1 to TRBJ1-1; 7 positions agree with TRBD1. There are 16 residues in the CDR3. Looked up from germline, CDR1 is SGHRS and CDR2 is YFSETQ. V dropped 4 bases and J dropped 5; count of bases not matched to a gene: 14. CDR3 DNA sequence: TGCGCCAGCAGCGAAGGGAGGGGGCTTAAGCCTACTGAAGCTTTCTTT. Translating gives CASSEGRGLKPTEAFF.

With respect to this clonotype: The junction differs from germline at one of its ends, possibly a read error. CDR3 protein: CASSNRGRSTDMQYF. As DNA, the CDR3 is TGTGCCAGCAGTAATCGGGGGCGAAGCACAGATATGCAGTATTTT. The chain combines TRBV6-1 with TRBJ2-3, with D tentatively TRBD1 or TRBD2 (6 bases each). The CDR3 loop spans 15 amino acids. CDR1 MNHNS and CDR2 SASEGT come from the germline V gene.

V and J are TRBV5-1 and TRBJ2-3, with D tentatively TRBD2 (5 bases). Trimming removed 4 bases from V and 5 bases from J, with 17 bases in between. From germline, CDR1 is SGHRS and CDR2 YFSETQ. The CDR3 has 15 residues. CDR3 sequence: CASSGELRGRDTQYF. In DNA, the CDR3 is TGCGCCAGCAGCGGGGAGTTAAGAGGGAGAGATACGCAGTATTTT.

The sample holds a few counts of this clonotype. CDR3 coding DNA: TGTGCCAGCAGCCAAAGCGGGACTAGGGGCACAGATACGCAGTATTTT. Amino acids: CASSQSGTRGTDTQYF. The rearrangement links TRBV6-1 to TRBJ2-3; 8 bases map to TRBD2. The length of the CDR3 is 16 residues. Germline assignment: CDR1 MNHNS and CDR2 SASEGT. J was trimmed by 1 base and V by 6 bases; bases with no gene match: 9.

This clonotype was detected only a few times. This chain joins TRBV5-1 and TRBJ1-4; tentative D call: TRBD1 (6 bases). Trimming removed 3 bases from V and 4 bases from J, with 25 bases in between. The germline V gene has CDR1 SGHRS and CDR2 YFSETQ. This CDR3 is 19 amino acids long. CDR3 bases: TGCGCCAGCAGCTATGGTGGGGGCCTCCCAAAGACTCTTAATGAAAAACTGTTTTTT. This encodes CASSYGGGLPKTLNEKLFF.

There are many counts of this clonotype. This chain links TRBV12-3 or TRBV12-4 with TRBJ2-1; possible D gene TRBD2, 5 bases. The CDR3 runs 16 residues. With 3 bases removed from V and 1 base from J, the gap between germline ends came to 13 bases. The CDR3 region is CASSFQSGGSYNEQFF. In DNA, the CDR3 is TGTGCCAGCAGTTTTCAGTCCGGAGGATCCTACAATGAGCAGTTCTTC.

The CDR3 region is CARRRQGDNTTNEKLFF. CDR3 sequence (DNA): TGTGCCAGACGGCGGCAGGGTGACAATACAACTAATGAAAAACTGTTTTTT. The chain is built from TRBV21-1 and TRBJ1-4. TRBV21-1 is listed as a pseudogene. This CDR3 has 17 amino acids.

J is TRBJ2-7 and V is TRBV9; 10 bases are shared with TRBD2. CDR1 and CDR2 from the germline V gene are SGDLS and YYNGEE. Losses at the gene ends were 5 bases for V and 3 bases for J; bases not matched to a gene: 8. The CDR3 runs to 15 residues. The DNA for the CDR3 is TGTGCCAGCAGTAGGCTAGCGGGGGAAAACTACGAGCAGTACTTC. Translation gives CASSRLAGENYEQYF.

The chain couples TRBV28 to TRBJ2-1; D not certain. The germline gives CDR1 MDHEN, CDR2 SYDVKM. The CDR3 is made up of 15 amino acids. The germline V and J ends were trimmed by 5 bases and 3 bases, with 14 bases remaining between them. CDR3 in amino acids: CASSTSGMNYNEQFF. CDR3 in DNA: TGTGCCAGCAGTACCTCGGGCATGAACTACAATGAGCAGTTCTTC. The whole variable domain, remainder taken from reference TRBV28 and TRBJ2-1, is DVKVTQSSRYLVKRTGEKVFLECVQDMDHENMFWYRQDPGLGLRLIYFSYDVKMKEKGDIPEGYSVSREKKERFSLILESASTNQTSMYLCASSTSGMNYNEQFFGPGTRLTVL.

This clonotype was seen only a few times. The V call is TRBV12-3 or TRBV12-4, the J call TRBJ1-1; a possible D gene is TRBD1 (5 bases). V shed 4 bases and J shed 7 bases, with 13 bases lying between them. CDR3 length equals 13 residues. The CDR3 coding sequence is TGTGCCAGCAGTTCGCAATGGGGCCATGAAGCTTTCTTT. Protein product: CASSSQWGHEAFF.

A few counts support this clonotype. This chain joins TRBV7-2 and TRBJ1-5; D gene unclear. The germline CDR1 and CDR2 sequences are SGHTA and FQGNSA. With 1 base removed from V and 0 bases from J, the gap between germline ends came to 7 bases. The CDR3 spans 15 residues. CDR3 amino acids: CASSLGSYSNQPQHF. The CDR3 DNA is TGTGCCAGCAGCTTAGGGAGCTATAGCAATCAGCCCCAGCATTTT.

This clonotype was seen a few times. The gene calls are TRBV5-1 and TRBJ1-6; no reliable D call. The V and J ends lost 0 bases and 3 bases respectively, with 10 bases between them. Germline-derived CDR1 and CDR2 are SGHRS and YFSETQ. The CDR3 totals 16 residues. CDR3 DNA sequence: TGCGCCAGCAGCTTGGGAGGAAACCTCTATAATTCACCCCTCCACTTT. Its translation is CASSLGGNLYNSPLHF.

This chain uses TRBV6-5 with TRBJ2-2; unclear D gene. The CDR3 is 14 amino acids. CDR1 is MNHEY and CDR2 is SVGAGI in the germline V gene. V lost 2 bases and J lost 5, with 9 bases in between. The CDR3, as DNA: TGTGCCAGCAGTTACGACTTTGGGACCGGGGAGCTGTTTTTT. As protein: CASSYDFGTGELFF.

This clonotype was counted only a few times. CDR3 nucleotides: TGCAGTGCTAGGGACAGACTACTAGCGGATCAGTTCTTC. It codes for CSARDRLLADQFF. The V call is TRBV20-1, the J call TRBJ2-1; 8 bases agree with TRBD2. The ends lost 3 bases at V and 13 bases at J; junction bases unmatched: 11. Germline V CDR1 and CDR2: DFQATT, SNEGSKA (reference sequence). This CDR3 has 13 amino acids.

The chain joins TRBV28 to TRBJ2-5; TRBD1 matches 8 bases. V was pared by 3 bases and J by 2 bases, with 2 bases of the junction left unmatched. Germline lookup yields CDR1 MDHEN and CDR2 SYDVKM. The CDR3 is made up of 14 amino acids. CDR3 in DNA: TGTGCCAGCAGTTTGTGGGACAGGCAAGAGACCCAGTACTTC. Its protein product is CASSLWDRQETQYF.

In this sample, this clonotype turned up a few times. The chain has TRBV4-1 and TRBJ2-2; tentatively, D is TRBD2 (6 bases). The CDR3 is 15 residues long. CDR1 is MGHRA, CDR2 YSYEKL, per germline. The V gene lost 0 bases and the J gene lost 5 bases, with 10 bases spanning the gap. Here the CDR3 reads CASSQDQGGTGELFF. CDR3 bases: TGCGCCAGCAGCCAAGACCAGGGAGGAACCGGGGAGCTGTTTTTT.

The chain recombines TRBV7-9 with TRBJ2-2, with D perhaps TRBD1 (6 bases). The germline V gene has CDR1 SEHNR and CDR2 FQNEAQ (reference sequence). V lost 7 bases, J lost 5 bases, and 8 bases lay in between. The CDR3 extends over 12 amino acids. In DNA form, the CDR3 reads TGTGCCAGCACCGGACAGACCGGGGAGCTGTTTTTT. Amino acid sequence: CASTGQTGELFF.

In this sample, this clonotype turned up a few times. CDR3 nucleotides: TGTGCCAGCAGTTACCACGGCAGGGGGTACCAACTGAACACTGAAGCTTTCTTT. Encoded protein: CASSYHGRGYQLNTEAFF. The chain employs TRBV6-5 and TRBJ1-1; 7 bases match TRBD1. Per the germline V gene, CDR1 is MNHEY and CDR2 is SVGAGI. The V and J ends lost 2 bases and 0 bases, in that order; junction bases with no gene match: 12. The CDR3 has 18 residues.

This chain connects TRBV5-1 to TRBJ2-5, with 8 bases identical to TRBD1. The V segment lost 4 bases and the J segment 1 base; nucleotides outside the gene matches: 6. The CDR3 loop spans 15 amino acids. Germline assignment: CDR1 SGHRS and CDR2 YFSETQ. The CDR3 nucleotides read TGCGCCAGCAGCGCCTCCGGGACAGGCCAAGAGACCCAGTACTTC. This translates into CASSASGTGQETQYF.